A selection of T cell receptor beta chains follows, all from one sample in a study of Graves' ophthalmopathy and Graves' hyperthyroidism. TCRdb used MiXCR to reprocess the multiplex PCR reads, holding one entry per CDR3 protein. The sample lists around 1.1 million distinct CDR3 sequences, roughly 35% seen once, with 11% in the top ten. Sample: peripheral blood or thyroid tissue (not recorded which). The receptors shown here come from an adult man with Graves' hyperthyroidism. CDR3s include the opening cysteine and the closing phenylalanine or tryptophan. Each record gives: CDR3 DNA, CDR3 protein, clone size, J gene, V gene, D gene. D genes are given only for firm matches. Clone size is not always given. Where it is, it says once, few, many or a class for expanded clones.

CDR3nt: TGTGCCAGCAGTGATGTGGACAGCTACGAGCAGTACTTC
CDR3aa: CASSDVDSYEQYF
abundance: NA
j_gene: TRBJ2-7
v_gene: TRBV6-1
d_gene: NA

CDR3nt: TGCAGTGCGCCACGACAGGGGGCGAAGACTGAAGCTTTCTTT
CDR3aa: CSAPRQGAKTEAFF
abundance: many
j_gene: TRBJ1-1
v_gene: TRBV20-1
d_gene: TRBD1

CDR3nt: TGTGCCAGCAGTCCAGCCCGGGACAGGGACTCCTACGAGCAGTACTTC
CDR3aa: CASSPARDRDSYEQYF
abundance: few
j_gene: TRBJ2-7
v_gene: TRBV27
d_gene: TRBD1

CDR3nt: TGTGCCAGCAGCTTGGCCGGGAGGTCCCGTTTGGAGTACTTC
CDR3aa: CASSLAGRSRLEYF
abundance: NA
j_gene: TRBJ2-7
v_gene: TRBV5-5
d_gene: TRBD2

CDR3nt: TGTGCCAGCAGTAGGGGACTGACGAACACTGGAGCTTTCTTT
CDR3aa: CASSRGLTNTGAFF
abundance: NA
j_gene: TRBJ1-1
v_gene: TRBV6-5
d_gene: NA

CDR3nt: TGCGCCAGCAGCCTCGAGGGGGGTATGGACGAGCAGTACTTC
CDR3aa: CASSLEGGMDEQYF
abundance: many
j_gene: TRBJ2-7
v_gene: TRBV5-1
d_gene: NA

CDR3nt: TGCGCCAGCAGCTTGAGAATCAACCCCCCCTACGAGCAGTACTTC
CDR3aa: CASSLRINPPYEQYF
abundance: few
j_gene: TRBJ2-7
v_gene: TRBV5-1
d_gene: NA

CDR3nt: TGTGCCAGCAGTTACCAAGCGGGAGGCGTCGAGCAGTACTTC
CDR3aa: CASSYQAGGVEQYF
abundance: NA
j_gene: TRBJ2-7
v_gene: TRBV6-5
d_gene: TRBD2

CDR3nt: TGTGCCAGCAGTACTTATAGCTCCTACGAGCAGTACTTC
CDR3aa: CASSTYSSYEQYF
abundance: NA
j_gene: TRBJ2-7
v_gene: TRBV25-1
d_gene: NA

CDR3nt: TGTGCCAGCAGCTCCACGGCGGGACAGCCCAACACTGAAGCTTTCTTT
CDR3aa: CASSSTAGQPNTEAFF
abundance: many
j_gene: TRBJ1-1
v_gene: TRBV7-8
d_gene: TRBD1

CDR3nt: TGTGCCAGCTCCCCGAAGACAGGGAACACTGAAGCTTTCTTT
CDR3aa: CASSPKTGNTEAFF
abundance: NA
j_gene: TRBJ1-1
v_gene: TRBV18
d_gene: NA

CDR3nt: TGTGCCAGCAGCCAAGACGGCCAAAATTCACCCCTCCACTTT
CDR3aa: CASSQDGQNSPLHF
abundance: NA
j_gene: TRBJ1-6
v_gene: TRBV3-1
d_gene: NA

CDR3nt: TGCAGTGCTCTCCCGACTAGCCTAACGGAAGAGACCCAGTACTTC
CDR3aa: CSALPTSLTEETQYF
abundance: many
j_gene: TRBJ2-5
v_gene: TRBV20-1
d_gene: TRBD2

CDR3nt: TGTGCCAGTAGTATACGACAGATAAATCAGCCCCAGCATTTT
CDR3aa: CASSIRQINQPQHF
abundance: few
j_gene: TRBJ1-5
v_gene: TRBV19
d_gene: NA

CDR3nt: TGCGCCAGCAGCCGCGGCGACAGTACCACTGAAGCTTTCTTT
CDR3aa: CASSRGDSTTEAFF
abundance: few
j_gene: TRBJ1-1
v_gene: TRBV5-1
d_gene: NA

CDR3nt: TGTGCCAGCAGCTTAGCCGAGGACGGAAAAAATGAAAAACTGTTTTTT
CDR3aa: CASSLAEDGKNEKLFF
abundance: many
j_gene: TRBJ1-4
v_gene: TRBV13
d_gene: NA

CDR3nt: TGTGCCAGCAGCGGGCGGGACTGGGGCACCGGGGAGCTGTTTTTT
CDR3aa: CASSGRDWGTGELFF
abundance: NA
j_gene: TRBJ2-2
v_gene: TRBV12-3/TRBV12-4
d_gene: NA

CDR3nt: TGTGCCAGCAGTTACGGCGGACTAGCGGGAGCGGAGACCCAGTACTTC
CDR3aa: CASSYGGLAGAETQYF
abundance: NA
j_gene: TRBJ2-5
v_gene: TRBV6-5
d_gene: TRBD2

CDR3nt: TGTGCCAGCAGCCAGGGCCAAATTAACAGGGTACAAGAGACCCAGTACTTC
CDR3aa: CASSQGQINRVQETQYF
abundance: NA
j_gene: TRBJ2-5
v_gene: TRBV3-2
d_gene: NA

CDR3nt: TGCGCCAGCAGACCCGGGACTGAGCCGACGGGCTATGGCTACACCTTC
CDR3aa: CASRPGTEPTGYGYTF
abundance: NA
j_gene: TRBJ1-2
v_gene: TRBV10-2
d_gene: NA

CDR3nt: TGTGCCAGCAGCCAAACTACGACAGGGGATCTCTATGGCTACACCTTC
CDR3aa: CASSQTTTGDLYGYTF
abundance: NA
j_gene: TRBJ1-2
v_gene: TRBV14
d_gene: TRBD1

CDR3nt: TGTGCAAGCGCGTCTCCTGGGGCCAACGTCCTGACTTTC
CDR3aa: CASASPGANVLTF
abundance: NA
j_gene: TRBJ2-6
v_gene: TRBV30
d_gene: NA

CDR3nt: TGTGCCAGCAGTTCGTACAGGGAGGGACAGCCCCAGCATTTT
CDR3aa: CASSSYREGQPQHF
abundance: NA
j_gene: TRBJ1-5
v_gene: TRBV12-3/TRBV12-4
d_gene: NA

CDR3nt: TGCAGCGTTTGGAGGGGCAGGAGGTTAGGCACTGAAGCTTTCTTT
CDR3aa: CSVWRGRRLGTEAFF
abundance: many
j_gene: TRBJ1-1
v_gene: TRBV29-1
d_gene: NA

CDR3nt: TGCAGCGTTGCAGACCGAAACTATGGCCACACCTTC
CDR3aa: CSVADRNYGHTF
abundance: NA
j_gene: TRBJ1-2
v_gene: TRBV29-1
d_gene: NA

CDR3nt: TGTGCCAGCATGGCCCCACAGGGTAATGAAAAACTGTTTTTT
CDR3aa: CASMAPQGNEKLFF
abundance: many
j_gene: TRBJ1-4
v_gene: TRBV2
d_gene: NA

CDR3nt: TGTGCCAGCAGTAAAGTGGGGACATGGGGAAACACCATATATTTT
CDR3aa: CASSKVGTWGNTIYF
abundance: few
j_gene: TRBJ1-3
v_gene: TRBV9
d_gene: NA

CDR3nt: TGTGCCAGCGTAACGGGAGGAACTGAAGCTTTCTTT
CDR3aa: CASVTGGTEAFF
abundance: NA
j_gene: TRBJ1-1
v_gene: TRBV6-6
d_gene: NA

CDR3nt: TGCAGCGTGGCGGACGGGTATGGCTACACCTTC
CDR3aa: CSVADGYGYTF
abundance: many
j_gene: TRBJ1-2
v_gene: TRBV29-1
d_gene: NA

CDR3nt: TGTGCCAGCAGCTTAGGGGCCGCGGGCAACACTGAAGCTTTCTTT
CDR3aa: CASSLGAAGNTEAFF
abundance: many
j_gene: TRBJ1-1
v_gene: TRBV7-6
d_gene: NA

CDR3nt: TGTGCCAGCAGCTTGTCCACAGGGGGCGGTGAAAAACTGGTTTTT
CDR3aa: CASSLSTGGGEKLVF
abundance: NA
j_gene: TRBJ1-4
v_gene: TRBV5-5
d_gene: TRBD1

CDR3nt: TGCGCCAGCAGCCAAGTCCCAGCGGGGGGAACAGATACGCAGTATTTT
CDR3aa: CASSQVPAGGTDTQYF
abundance: NA
j_gene: TRBJ2-3
v_gene: TRBV4-1
d_gene: TRBD2

CDR3nt: TGCAGCGTTATTGGGACAGGCACCTACGAGCAGTACTTC
CDR3aa: CSVIGTGTYEQYF
abundance: NA
j_gene: TRBJ2-7
v_gene: TRBV29-1
d_gene: TRBD1

CDR3nt: TGCGCCAGCAGCCAAAGGTCAACTAATGAAAAACTGTTTTTT
CDR3aa: CASSQRSTNEKLFF
abundance: NA
j_gene: TRBJ1-4
v_gene: TRBV4-1
d_gene: NA

CDR3nt: TGTGCCAGCAGTGAATTGCAGGGGAAGTATAGTTATGGCTACACCTTC
CDR3aa: CASSELQGKYSYGYTF
abundance: many
j_gene: TRBJ1-2
v_gene: TRBV2
d_gene: NA

CDR3nt: TGCGCCAGCAGCCAAGATAACGGGCAGGGCCGAGAGACCCAGTACTTC
CDR3aa: CASSQDNGQGRETQYF
abundance: NA
j_gene: TRBJ2-5
v_gene: TRBV4-1
d_gene: NA

CDR3nt: TGTGCCAGTAGTCCGGTGGGACAGGGCTTATCTGAGGCCAACGTCCTGACTTTC
CDR3aa: CASSPVGQGLSEANVLTF
abundance: once
j_gene: TRBJ2-6
v_gene: TRBV19
d_gene: TRBD1

CDR3nt: TGTGCCATCAGTGAGGACGGCATGAACTCTGGGGCCAACGTCCTGACTTTC
CDR3aa: CAISEDGMNSGANVLTF
abundance: few
j_gene: TRBJ2-6
v_gene: TRBV10-3
d_gene: NA

CDR3nt: TGTGCCAGCAGCTGGGCCGGGGGCCGCTACGAGCAGTACTTC
CDR3aa: CASSWAGGRYEQYF
abundance: many
j_gene: TRBJ2-7
v_gene: TRBV7-2
d_gene: NA

CDR3nt: TGTGCCAGCAACACCCGAGGTGGGCTAGCGGGGGGCACGCTCCAAGAGACCCAGTACTTC
CDR3aa: CASNTRGGLAGGTLQETQYF
abundance: once
j_gene: TRBJ2-5
v_gene: TRBV25-1
d_gene: TRBD2

CDR3nt: TGTGCCAGCAGCGAAAGCACAGGGACGGGGACTGAAGCTTTCTTT
CDR3aa: CASSESTGTGTEAFF
abundance: NA
j_gene: TRBJ1-1
v_gene: TRBV6-1
d_gene: NA

CDR3nt: TGTGCCAGCAGCTCTCAATCGGGGGTCTCGGGCTACACCTTC
CDR3aa: CASSSQSGVSGYTF
abundance: many
j_gene: TRBJ1-2
v_gene: TRBV11-2
d_gene: NA

CDR3nt: TGTGCCAGTAGCCCCCCCGGGACAGGACGGTGGGGCTACACCTTC
CDR3aa: CASSPPGTGRWGYTF
abundance: many
j_gene: TRBJ1-2
v_gene: TRBV19
d_gene: TRBD1

CDR3nt: TGTGCCAGCAGCTTAAAGGGCCGTTCAGAGAAGCATTTT
CDR3aa: CASSLKGRSEKHF
abundance: many
j_gene: TRBJ1-5
v_gene: TRBV7-8
d_gene: NA

CDR3nt: TGTGCCAGCAGTTCGGGACCAGTGAACTATGGCTACACCTTC
CDR3aa: CASSSGPVNYGYTF
abundance: few
j_gene: TRBJ1-2
v_gene: TRBV6-2/TRBV6-3
d_gene: NA

CDR3nt: TGTGCCAGCACCGGGAACGGTAGGACTGAGGCTTTCTTT
CDR3aa: CASTGNGRTEAFF
abundance: many
j_gene: TRBJ1-1
v_gene: TRBV6-1
d_gene: NA

CDR3nt: TGTGCCAGCGGGGGACAGGGAACTAATGAAAAACTGTTTTTT
CDR3aa: CASGGQGTNEKLFF
abundance: NA
j_gene: TRBJ1-4
v_gene: TRBV2
d_gene: TRBD1